This TCR beta chain was obtained from a study of radiation and T cells in renal cell carcinoma. Worth noting for this clone: Its specificity is not known.

The CDR3 has 15 amino acids. Germline-derived CDR1 and CDR2 are MNHNY and SVGAGI (reference sequence). The germline V and J ends were trimmed by 2 bases and 9 bases, with 16 bases remaining between them. Clones were read by immunoSEQ multiplex PCR, and TCRdb kept only the in-frame ones, dropping some. In the table there are more than 65,000 clones, approximately 86% of which are singletons. Time point meaning: blood 2 weeks post-SBRT. Treatment denoted: 15 Gy SBRT to primary tumor, nephrectomy 4 weeks later. Overall study findings and caveats: In blood, top tumor clones expanded by 2 weeks, shrinking by 4.

The source is a woman aged 50 to 65 with renal cell carcinoma. Sequences were derived from blood, sampled from a patient whose treatment included radiotherapy and nephrectomy. The chain recombines TRBV6-6 with TRBJ1-4, with unresolved D. CDR3 coding DNA: TGTGCCAGCAGTTACCCCTCGACGGCTTTGCAAAAACTGTTTTTT. Translating gives CASSYPSTALQKLFF.